The 2 T cell receptor beta chains listed next were all sequenced from one sample in a study of breast tumors, draining lymph nodes, adjacent tissues. Each CDR3 protein is one row after TCRdb ran MiXCR on the multiplex PCR reads. The sample consists of tens of thousands of distinct CDR3 sequences, roughly 39% of them appearing once. Sequencing was performed on breast tumor tissue. The receptors were gathered from a female donor with breast cancer. Some clones in this sample may be carry-over from other donors' samples.

This sequence joins TRBV9 and TRBJ2-3; 8 bases are a match to TRBD2. The CDR3 length is 16 residues. J lost 1 base, V lost 1 base, and 5 bases had no gene match. Germline CDR1 SGDLS, CDR2 YYNGEE. The CDR3 nucleotides are TGTGCCAGCAGCGTAAGTGAACTAGCGGGCACAGATACGCAGTATTTT. It codes for CASSVSELAGTDTQYF.

The table lists this clonotype with many counts. This clone may be a read error of a much larger clone one base away. V gene TRBV20-1 combines with J gene TRBJ2-7; D uncertain. Germline V gene lookup returns CDR1 DFQATT and CDR2 SNEGSKA (reference sequence). Trimming pared 0 bases from V and 6 bases from J, leaving 15 bases between. The CDR3 totals 14 residues. The DNA for the CDR3 is TGCAGTGCTAGAGATAGGATTAAAACCTCCGAGCAGTACTTC. Protein sequence: CSARDRIKTSEQYF.